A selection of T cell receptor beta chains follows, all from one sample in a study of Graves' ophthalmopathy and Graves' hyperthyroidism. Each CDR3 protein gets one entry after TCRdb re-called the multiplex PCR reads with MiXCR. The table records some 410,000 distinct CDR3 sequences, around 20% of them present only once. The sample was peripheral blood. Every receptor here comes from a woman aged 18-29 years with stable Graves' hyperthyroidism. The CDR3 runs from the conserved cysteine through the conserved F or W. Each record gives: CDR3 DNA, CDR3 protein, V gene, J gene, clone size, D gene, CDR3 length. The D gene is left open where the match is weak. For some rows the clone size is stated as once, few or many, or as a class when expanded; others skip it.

TGTGCCAGCAGCCCCATGACAGGAACGACCGGTGGCTACACCTTC,CASSPMTGTTGGYTF,TRBV5-5,TRBJ1-2,.,.,15
TGTGCCAGCAGCCAAGTGATCCAGGGGGCTCAGGAGACCCAGTACTTC,CASSQVIQGAQETQYF,TRBV3-1,TRBJ2-5,.,TRBD1,16
TGCAGTGCCCCTACTGCTAGCGGTCAAGAGACCCAGTACTTC,CSAPTASGQETQYF,TRBV20-1,TRBJ2-5,few,TRBD2,14
TGCAGCGTTGGAGGAGCGGTGTGGGGAGAGACCCAGTACTTC,CSVGGAVWGETQYF,TRBV29-1,TRBJ2-5,many,.,14
TGTGCCAGCAGTGTCGGACAGGGCGGCGACGAGCAGTACTTC,CASSVGQGGDEQYF,TRBV12-3/TRBV12-4,TRBJ2-7,.,TRBD1,14
TGTGCCAGCTCACCTACAGGGGGCCCAAGCACTGAAGCTTTCTTT,CASSPTGGPSTEAFF,TRBV18,TRBJ1-1,many,TRBD1,15
TGTGCCAGCAGACTTCCGAAGGGTCTCGGGGGAGCTAACTATGGCTACACCTTC,CASRLPKGLGGANYGYTF,TRBV28,TRBJ1-2,.,.,18
TGTGCCGGCAGCTTCACGCAGGGGATCGGAGAGACCCAGTACTTC,CAGSFTQGIGETQYF,TRBV2,TRBJ2-5,.,.,15
TGCAGCGTTTGGGTTCAGGGGGAAAGAAACACCATATATTTT,CSVWVQGERNTIYF,TRBV29-1,TRBJ1-3,many,TRBD1,14
TGTGCCAGCCGACGGACCTACGAGCAGTACTTC,CASRRTYEQYF,TRBV6-2/TRBV6-3,TRBJ2-7,.,.,11
TGCAGTGCTAGAGCCGTAAACCTAGATCAGCCCCAGCATTTT,CSARAVNLDQPQHF,TRBV20-1,TRBJ1-5,many,.,14
TGTGCCAGCAGAATACAGGGGGTGCCGCCAGATCAGTACTTC,CASRIQGVPPDQYF,TRBV2,TRBJ2-4,.,TRBD1,14
TGTGCCAGCAGCGACAGCGGGATTTTAGGCAAAAACATTCAGTACTTC,CASSDSGILGKNIQYF,TRBV9,TRBJ2-4,few,TRBD2,16
TGTGCCTGGAGTCAACCCAGCGGGAGCGGAGAGACCCAGTACTTC,CAWSQPSGSGETQYF,TRBV30,TRBJ2-5,.,TRBD2,15
TGTGCCAGCAGCTTGAAGAGGGCCTCCGAAGCTTTCTTT,CASSLKRASEAFF,TRBV5-4,TRBJ1-1,.,.,13
TGCAAATCCGGGACGGTTTCCTACGAGCAGTACTTC,CKSGTVSYEQYF,TRBV2,TRBJ2-7,few,.,12
TGTGCCAGCAGCTCGGACAGGGCGCTCGGGGAGCTGTTTTTT,CASSSDRALGELFF,TRBV7-2,TRBJ2-2,few,TRBD1,14
TGTGCCAGCTCACCACAAAGACCCCCTAGCGGGAGGATCCAAGAGACCCAGTACTTC,CASSPQRPPSGRIQETQYF,TRBV18,TRBJ2-5,few,TRBD2,19
TGTGCCTCCGCAGGCCCCGATTCCGAGCAGTACTTC,CASAGPDSEQYF,TRBV10-3,TRBJ2-7,.,.,12
TGTGCCAGCAGTTCGCGTGGGACAGTCTCGTTCGACTATGGCTACACCTTC,CASSSRGTVSFDYGYTF,TRBV28,TRBJ1-2,few,TRBD1,17
TGTGCCAGCAGTTTCGACAGGGAGCTCCTCCACTTT,CASSFDRELLHF,TRBV6-1,TRBJ1-6,many,TRBD1,12
TGTGCCAGCAGTACCCGACAGGGGACGAACACTGAAGCTTTCTTT,CASSTRQGTNTEAFF,TRBV6-5,TRBJ1-1,.,TRBD1,15